A few counts support the clone carrying this T cell receptor beta chain. Its antigen remains unidentified. This CDR3 is 15 amino acids long. V gave up 1 base and J gave up 3 bases; unmatched junction bases: 1. These data belong to a study of blood T cells in healthy people across ages. Study findings and constraints: Using unsorted PBMCs precluded a conclusive naive versus antigen-experienced comparison.

A J-beta primer mix and a sample-barcoded 5' primer were used in a second PCR of about 7 to 11 cycles. MiXCR, run by TCRdb on the 5' RACE reads, gives a single entry per CDR3 protein. The profile shows about 720,000 distinct CDR3 sequences, approximately 22% of them singletons. The clonotype originates from a man between 65 and 85 years old in good health. The chain joins TRBV12-3 or TRBV12-4 to TRBJ1-4; TRBD1 matches 8 bases. Source material: blood. The CDR3 here is CASSLGTGPNEKLFF. CDR3 nucleotide sequence: TGTGCCAGCAGTTTAGGGACAGGGCCTAATGAAAAACTGTTTTTT.